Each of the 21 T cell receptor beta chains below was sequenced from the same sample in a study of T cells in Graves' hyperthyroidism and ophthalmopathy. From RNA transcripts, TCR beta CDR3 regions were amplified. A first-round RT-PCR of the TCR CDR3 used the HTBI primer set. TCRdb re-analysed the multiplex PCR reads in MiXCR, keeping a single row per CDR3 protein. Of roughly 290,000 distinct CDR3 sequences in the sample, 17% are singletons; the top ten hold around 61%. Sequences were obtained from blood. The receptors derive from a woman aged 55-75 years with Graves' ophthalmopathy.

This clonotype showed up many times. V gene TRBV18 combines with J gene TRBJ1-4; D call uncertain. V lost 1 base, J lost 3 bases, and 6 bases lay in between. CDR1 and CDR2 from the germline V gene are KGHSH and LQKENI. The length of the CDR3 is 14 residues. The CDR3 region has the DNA TGTGCCAGCTCACCACAGGGTTCTAATGAAAAACTGTTTTTT. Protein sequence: CASSPQGSNEKLFF. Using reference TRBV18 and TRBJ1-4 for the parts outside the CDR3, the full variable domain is NAGVMQNPRHLVRRRGQEARLRCSPMKGHSHVYWYRQLPEEGLKFMVYLQKENIIDESGMPKERFSAEFPKEGPSILRIQQVVRGDSAAYFCASSPQGSNEKLFFGSGTQLSVL.

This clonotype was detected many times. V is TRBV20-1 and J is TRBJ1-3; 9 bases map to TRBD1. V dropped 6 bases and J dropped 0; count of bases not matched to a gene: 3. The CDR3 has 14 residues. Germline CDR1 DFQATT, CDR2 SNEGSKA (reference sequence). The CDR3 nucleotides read TGCAGTGCCGAGACAGGGGGCTCTGGAAACACCATATATTTT. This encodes CSAETGGSGNTIYF.

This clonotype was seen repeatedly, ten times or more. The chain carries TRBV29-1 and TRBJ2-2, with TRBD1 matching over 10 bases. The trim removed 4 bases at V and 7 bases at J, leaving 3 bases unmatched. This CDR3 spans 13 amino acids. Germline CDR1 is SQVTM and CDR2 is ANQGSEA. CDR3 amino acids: CSVGRTGGGELFF. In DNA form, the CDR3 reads TGCAGCGTTGGTAGGACAGGGGGCGGGGAGCTGTTTTTT.

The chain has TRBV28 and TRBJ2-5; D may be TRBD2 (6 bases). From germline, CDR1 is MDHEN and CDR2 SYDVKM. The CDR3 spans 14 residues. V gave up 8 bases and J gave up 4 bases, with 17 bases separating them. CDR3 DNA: TGTGCCAGCGTTTTGGGGGGAATGCGAGAGACCCAGTACTTC. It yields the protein CASVLGGMRETQYF.

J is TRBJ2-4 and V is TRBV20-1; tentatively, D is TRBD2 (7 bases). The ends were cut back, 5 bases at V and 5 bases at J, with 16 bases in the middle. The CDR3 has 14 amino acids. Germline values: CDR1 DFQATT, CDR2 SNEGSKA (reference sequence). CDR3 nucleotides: TGCAGTGCTCGGCTGGGAGGGGGGGAAAACATTCAGTACTTC. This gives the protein CSARLGGGENIQYF.

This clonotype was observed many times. Here the CDR3 reads CASIPTGGNYEQYF. The CDR3 bases are TGTGCCAGCATTCCGACAGGGGGCAACTACGAGCAGTACTTC. The chain links TRBV2 to TRBJ2-7; 10 bases match TRBD1. The length of the CDR3 is 14 residues. V shed 7 bases and J 3 bases; nucleotides not matched to a gene: 6. Germline CDR1 reads SNHLY; CDR2 reads FYNNEI. Full variable domain (missing parts from reference TRBV2 and TRBJ2-7): EPEVTQTPSHQVTQMGQEVILRCVPISNHLYFYWYRQILGQKVEFLVSFYNNEISEKSEIFDDQFSVERPDGSNFTLKIRSTKLEDSAMYFCASIPTGGNYEQYFGPGTRLTVT.

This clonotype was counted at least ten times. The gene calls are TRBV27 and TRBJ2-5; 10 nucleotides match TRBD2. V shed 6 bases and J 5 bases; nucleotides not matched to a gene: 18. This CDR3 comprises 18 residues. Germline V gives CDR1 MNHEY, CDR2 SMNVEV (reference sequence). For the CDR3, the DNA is TGTGCCAGCAGACGCGGCCAGGGGGCGACTAGCGGGTGGGAGACCCAGTACTTC. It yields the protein CASRRGQGATSGWETQYF.

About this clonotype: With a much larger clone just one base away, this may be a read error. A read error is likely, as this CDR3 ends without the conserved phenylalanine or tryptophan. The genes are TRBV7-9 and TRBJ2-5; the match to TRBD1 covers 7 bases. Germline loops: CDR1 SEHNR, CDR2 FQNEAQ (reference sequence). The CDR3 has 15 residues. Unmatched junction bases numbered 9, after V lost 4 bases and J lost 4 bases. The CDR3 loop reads CASSSRQGWGETQYL. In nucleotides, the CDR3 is TGTGCCAGCAGCTCCCGACAGGGTTGGGGAGAGACCCAGTACTTG.

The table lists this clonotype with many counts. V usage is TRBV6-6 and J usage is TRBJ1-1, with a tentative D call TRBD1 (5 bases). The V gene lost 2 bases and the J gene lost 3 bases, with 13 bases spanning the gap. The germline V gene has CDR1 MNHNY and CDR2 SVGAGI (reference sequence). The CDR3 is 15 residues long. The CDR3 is CASSYLGARDTEAFF. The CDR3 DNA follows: TGTGCCAGCAGTTACCTCGGGGCGCGGGACACTGAAGCTTTCTTT.

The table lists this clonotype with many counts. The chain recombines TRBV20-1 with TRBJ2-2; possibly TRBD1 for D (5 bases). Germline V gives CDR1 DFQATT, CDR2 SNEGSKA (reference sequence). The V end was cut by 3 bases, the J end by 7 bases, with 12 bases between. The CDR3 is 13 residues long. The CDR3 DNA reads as TGCAGTGCTAGGTCCCAGGGTGACGGGGAGCTGTTTTTT. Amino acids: CSARSQGDGELFF.

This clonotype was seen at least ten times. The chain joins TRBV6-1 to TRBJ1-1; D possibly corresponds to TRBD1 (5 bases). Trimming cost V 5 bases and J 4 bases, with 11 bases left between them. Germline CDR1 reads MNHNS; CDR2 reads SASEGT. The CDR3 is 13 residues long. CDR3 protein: CASSSPRATEAFF. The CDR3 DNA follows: TGTGCCAGCAGTTCCCCCAGGGCCACTGAAGCTTTCTTT.

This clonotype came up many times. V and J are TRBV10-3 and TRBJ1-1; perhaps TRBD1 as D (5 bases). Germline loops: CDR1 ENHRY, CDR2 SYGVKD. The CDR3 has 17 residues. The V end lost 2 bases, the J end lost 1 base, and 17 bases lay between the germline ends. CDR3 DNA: TGTGCCATCAGTGAGGGGTGGCAGGGCAGAACGAACACTGAAGCTTTCTTT. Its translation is CAISEGWQGRTNTEAFF.

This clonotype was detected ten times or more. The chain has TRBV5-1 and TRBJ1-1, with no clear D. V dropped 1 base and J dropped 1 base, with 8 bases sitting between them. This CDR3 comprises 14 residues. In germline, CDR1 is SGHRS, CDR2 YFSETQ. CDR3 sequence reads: CASSLQARNTEAFF. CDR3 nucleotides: TGCGCCAGCAGCTTGCAGGCGCGGAACACTGAAGCTTTCTTT. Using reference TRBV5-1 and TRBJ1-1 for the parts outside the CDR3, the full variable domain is KAGVTQTPRYLIKTRGQQVTLSCSPISGHRSVSWYQQTPGQGLQFLFEYFSETQRNKGNFPGRFSGRQFSNSRSEMNVSTLELGDSALYLCASSLQARNTEAFFGQGTRLTVV.

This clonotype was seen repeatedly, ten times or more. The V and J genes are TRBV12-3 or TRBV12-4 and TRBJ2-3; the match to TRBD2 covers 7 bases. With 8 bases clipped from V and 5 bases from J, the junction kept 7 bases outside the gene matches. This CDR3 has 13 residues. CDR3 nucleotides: TGTGCCAGCCGAAGGGACTATTTAGATACGCAGTATTTT. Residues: CASRRDYLDTQYF.

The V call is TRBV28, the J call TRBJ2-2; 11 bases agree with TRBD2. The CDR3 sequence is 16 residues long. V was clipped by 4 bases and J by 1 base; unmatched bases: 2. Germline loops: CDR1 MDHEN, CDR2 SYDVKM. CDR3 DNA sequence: TGTGCCAGCAGTTGGGGACTAGCGGAGAACACCGGGGAGCTGTTTTTT. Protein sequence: CASSWGLAENTGELFF.

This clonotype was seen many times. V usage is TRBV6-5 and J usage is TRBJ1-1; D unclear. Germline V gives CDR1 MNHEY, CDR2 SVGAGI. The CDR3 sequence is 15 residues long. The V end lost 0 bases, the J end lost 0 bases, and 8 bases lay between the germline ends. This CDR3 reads CASSYSPVMNTEAFF. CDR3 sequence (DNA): TGTGCCAGCAGTTACTCCCCGGTAATGAACACTGAAGCTTTCTTT.

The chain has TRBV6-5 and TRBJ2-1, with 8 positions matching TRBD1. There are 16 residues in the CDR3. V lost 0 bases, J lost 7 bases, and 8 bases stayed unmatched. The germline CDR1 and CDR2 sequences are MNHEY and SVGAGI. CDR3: CASSYSAGGATNEQFF. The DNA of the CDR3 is TGTGCCAGCAGTTACTCGGCAGGGGGCGCGACGAATGAGCAGTTCTTC.

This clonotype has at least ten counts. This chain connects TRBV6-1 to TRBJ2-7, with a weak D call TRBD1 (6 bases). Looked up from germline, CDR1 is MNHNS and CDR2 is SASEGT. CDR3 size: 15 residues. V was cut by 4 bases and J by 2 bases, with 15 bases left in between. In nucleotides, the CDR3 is TGTGCCAGCAGTGGGGGGCAGAGAATCACCTACGAGCAGTACTTC. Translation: CASSGGQRITYEQYF.

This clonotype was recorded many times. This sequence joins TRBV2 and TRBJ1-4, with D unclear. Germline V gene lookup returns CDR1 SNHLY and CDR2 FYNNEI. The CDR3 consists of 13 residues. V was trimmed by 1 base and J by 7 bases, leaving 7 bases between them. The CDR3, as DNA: TGTGCCAGCAGTGAAGGCTACGTTGAAAAACTGTTTTTT. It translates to CASSEGYVEKLFF.

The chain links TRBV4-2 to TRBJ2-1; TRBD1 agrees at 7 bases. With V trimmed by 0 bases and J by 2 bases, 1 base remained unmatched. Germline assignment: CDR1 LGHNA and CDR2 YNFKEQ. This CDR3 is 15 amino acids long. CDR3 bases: TGTGCCAGCAGCCAAGAAGGGGGCCCCTACAATGAGCAGTTCTTC. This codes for CASSQEGGPYNEQFF.

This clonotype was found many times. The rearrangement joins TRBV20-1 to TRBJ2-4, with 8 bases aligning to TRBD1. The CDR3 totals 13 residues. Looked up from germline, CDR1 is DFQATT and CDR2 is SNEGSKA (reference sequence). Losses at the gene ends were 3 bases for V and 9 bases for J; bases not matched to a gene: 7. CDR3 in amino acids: CSASRTGQFIQYF. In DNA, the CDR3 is TGCAGTGCTAGTAGGACAGGGCAATTCATTCAGTACTTC.